This T cell receptor (beta chain) was sequenced for a study of control samples from healthy donors and cancer patients. TCRdb keeps only in-frame clones here, not all; method: immunoSEQ multiplex PCR. The top ten hold around 2.8% of the sample, which has roughly 70,000 clones, about 95% seen once. CDR1 and CDR2 (germline): LNHNV, YYDKDF (reference sequence). The CDR3 loop spans 13 amino acids. The V and J ends lost 3 bases and 10 bases, in that order; junction bases with no gene match: 0. The sequence was obtained from a woman in her twenties or thirties in good health. This chain joins TRBV15 and TRBJ2-1, with 13 bases aligning to TRBD2. The sequenced sample was blood. CDR3 DNA: TGTGCCACCAGCAGGACTAGCGGGGGGGAGCAGTTCTTC. It codes for CATSRTSGGEQFF.